One sample yielded the 17 T cell receptor beta chains listed below, sequenced in a study of T cells after posttransplantation cyclophosphamide. Cyclophosphamide on days +3 and +4 followed busulfan-fludarabine conditioning and a marrow graft. The repertoire was sequenced with immunoSEQ multiplex PCR; TCRdb's copy has only in-frame clones and lacks some. The sample shows around 26,000 clones, no singletons; the ten largest hold roughly 2%. The sample in question was PBMCs, obtained after allogeneic stem cell transplant with posttransplant cyclophosphamide. These receptors were obtained from a young adult male patient who received an allogeneic stem cell transplant from a related donor, was CMV-positive, and had no GVHD. Some T cells may be the graft donor's.

This clone was picked up many times. The V and J genes are TRBV5-4 and TRBJ2-5, with 9 nucleotides matching TRBD2. After removal of 4 bases from V and 1 base from J, the junction contained 8 bases not matched to a gene. Germline V gives CDR1 SGHNT, CDR2 YYREEE (reference sequence). The CDR3 is 16 amino acids. CDR3 amino acids: CASSGAAAGGQETQYF. The CDR3 DNA sequence: TGTGCCAGCAGCGGCGCGGCAGCGGGGGGCCAAGAGACCCAGTACTTC.

This clone showed up many times. The chain combines TRBV29-1 with TRBJ1-1; no clear D gene. V gave up 4 bases and J gave up 6 bases, with 9 bases separating them. Germline V gene sequence: CDR1 SQVTM, CDR2 ANQGSEA. CDR3 length: 11 amino acids. The DNA of the CDR3 is TGCAGCGTTGTAGCGGCCGCTGAAGCTTTCTTT. It specifies CSVVAAAEAFF.

In this sample, this clone turned up many times. V gene TRBV5-1 combines with J gene TRBJ1-6; the match to TRBD1 covers 8 bases. Germline trimming cut 4 bases from V and 2 bases from J; bases unmatched to any gene: 14. CDR1 is SGHRS, CDR2 YFSETQ, per germline. The CDR3 is made up of 19 amino acids. CDR3 DNA sequence: TGCGCCAGCAGCCTCGGACAGGGCGTTTATGGGGCCTATAATTCACCCCTCCACTTT. This translates into CASSLGQGVYGAYNSPLHF.

This clone was seen at least ten times. CDR3 region: CASNRDGNQPQHF. CDR3 nucleotides: TGTGCCAGCAACAGGGACGGAAATCAGCCCCAGCATTTT. This chain connects TRBV9 to TRBJ1-5, with a possible D match to TRBD1 (6 bases). The CDR3 spans 13 residues. CDR1 SGDLS and CDR2 YYNGEE come from the germline V gene. The V end was cut by 6 bases, the J end by 4 bases, with 11 bases between. The entire variable domain, with the rest obtained from reference TRBV9 and TRBJ1-5, is as follows: DSGVTQTPKHLITATGQRVTLRCSPRSGDLSVYWYQQSLDQGLQFLIQYYNGEERAKGNILERFSAQQFPDLHSELNLSSLELGDSALYFCASNRDGNQPQHFGDGTRLSIL.

This clone was seen many times. The chain employs TRBV29-1 and TRBJ2-3; maybe TRBD1 (5 bases). The germline CDR1 and CDR2 sequences are SQVTM and ANQGSEA. This CDR3 has 13 residues. V lost 4 bases and J 0 bases, leaving 8 bases between the germline ends. The CDR3 reads CSVGAGSTDTQYF. CDR3 nucleotide sequence: TGCAGCGTTGGTGCAGGGAGCACAGATACGCAGTATTTT.

This clone was recorded at least ten times. The chain joins TRBV2 to TRBJ1-3; tentatively, D is TRBD1 (6 bases). The V and J ends lost 4 bases and 4 bases respectively, with 8 bases between them. The CDR3 length is 13 residues. The germline V gene has CDR1 SNHLY and CDR2 FYNNEI. This CDR3 reads CASSAGEGNTIYF. CDR3 DNA sequence: TGTGCCAGCAGTGCAGGGGAGGGAAACACCATATATTTT. The full variable domain, its missing parts supplied by reference TRBV2 and TRBJ1-3, is EPEVTQTPSHQVTQMGQEVILRCVPISNHLYFYWYRQILGQKVEFLVSFYNNEISEKSEIFDDQFSVERPDGSNFTLKIRSTKLEDSAMYFCASSAGEGNTIYFGEGSWLTVV.

At least ten counts were recorded for this clone. The rearrangement links TRBV4-3 to TRBJ2-3; perhaps TRBD1 as D (6 bases). V gave up 2 bases and J gave up 6 bases, with 18 bases separating them. The CDR3 consists of 16 residues. Germline lookup yields CDR1 LGHNA and CDR2 YSLEER. The CDR3 loop reads CASSQTDRNLGDTQYF. As DNA, the CDR3 is TGCGCCAGCAGCCAAACTGACAGGAACCTGGGGGATACGCAGTATTTT.

This clone was seen many times. This chain uses TRBV5-1 with TRBJ2-1, with 9 bases lining up with TRBD2. V was pared by 0 bases and J by 3 bases, with 4 bases of the junction left unmatched. Germline values: CDR1 SGHRS, CDR2 YFSETQ. The CDR3 has 16 residues. The CDR3 DNA is TGCGCCAGCAGCTTGGCCTTAGCGGGAGTCTACAATGAGCAGTTCTTC. As protein: CASSLALAGVYNEQFF.

This clone was observed many times. V is TRBV6-5 and J is TRBJ2-2; no clear D gene. CDR1 is MNHEY and CDR2 is SVGAGI in the germline V gene. The CDR3 contains 15 residues. V lost 2 bases and J lost 0, with 7 bases in between. This CDR3 reads CASSYAPANTGELFF. Here the CDR3 DNA reads TGTGCCAGCAGTTACGCCCCAGCGAACACCGGGGAGCTGTTTTTT.

This clone was detected many times. The chain uses TRBV19 and TRBJ2-5; the D gene is possibly TRBD2 (6 bases). The germline V gene has CDR1 LNHDA and CDR2 SQIVND (reference sequence). This CDR3 comprises 14 residues. V lost 9 bases, J lost 1 base, and 15 bases lay in between. The CDR3 loop reads CASNRRGIQETQYF. The CDR3 bases are TGTGCCAGCAACAGGAGGGGTATCCAAGAGACCCAGTACTTC.

This clone occurred many times. The chain joins TRBV18 to TRBJ2-5; 9 bases are shared with TRBD2. The CDR3 spans 15 residues. V lost 0 bases to trimming and J lost 3 bases; unmatched junction nucleotides: 2. Germline lookup yields CDR1 KGHSH and CDR2 LQKENI. The CDR3 is CASSPPRLAEETQYF. In DNA, the CDR3 is TGTGCCAGCTCACCACCTAGACTAGCGGAAGAGACCCAGTACTTC.

This clone occurred many times. The chain carries TRBV5-6 and TRBJ1-5; no clear D. The germline V and J ends were trimmed by 3 bases and 9 bases, with 13 bases remaining between them. This CDR3 contains 13 residues. Germline assignment: CDR1 SGHDT and CDR2 YYEEEE. CDR3 nucleotide sequence: TGTGCCAGCAGCTATGAGGGCGGGAGGCCCCAGCATTTT. It encodes CASSYEGGRPQHF.

This clone was counted at least ten times. The V and J genes are TRBV10-3 and TRBJ2-5; weak D call: TRBD2 (6 bases). Gene TRBJ2-7 matches the end of the DNA better, so the J call may be wrong. The length of the CDR3 is 14 residues. Germline V gene lookup returns CDR1 ENHRY and CDR2 SYGVKD. The CDR3 DNA is TGTGCCATCAGTCCCCGGGAGCACTCCTACGAGCAGTACTTC. Its translation is CAISPREHSYEQYF.

This clone was counted many times. This chain links TRBV30 with TRBJ2-1, with TRBD2 matching 11 bases. This CDR3 spans 16 amino acids. The V gene end was trimmed by 1 base and the J gene end by 8 bases; junction bases not matched to a gene: 10. Germline loops: CDR1 GTSNPN, CDR2 SVGIG (reference sequence). The CDR3 spells CAWSAKLAGVQYEQFF. As DNA, the CDR3 is TGTGCCTGGAGTGCCAAACTAGCGGGAGTTCAGTATGAGCAGTTCTTC. The whole variable domain, filled in from reference TRBV30 and TRBJ2-1, reads SQTIHQWPATLVQPVGSPLSLECTVEGTSNPNLYWYRQAAGRGLQLLFYSVGIGQISSEVPQNLSASRPQDRQFILSSKKLLLSDSGFYLCAWSAKLAGVQYEQFFGPGTRLTVL.

This clone was picked up many times. This chain uses TRBV19 with TRBJ1-2; unclear D gene. The CDR3 is made up of 11 amino acids. Germline V lookup: CDR1 LNHDA, CDR2 SQIVND (reference sequence). V lost 8 bases to trimming and J lost 7 bases, with 11 bases between them. The CDR3 DNA sequence: TGTGCCAGTTGGATGGGCAGTGGCTACACCTTC. The encoded protein is CASWMGSGYTF.

This clone has a count of ten or more. J is TRBJ2-4 and V is TRBV10-3; 13 positions match TRBD2. The CDR3 is made up of 14 amino acids. The V gene's germline CDR1 is ENHRY and CDR2 SYGVKD. With 6 bases clipped from V and 12 bases from J, the junction kept 8 bases outside the gene matches. The CDR3 nucleotides read TGTGCCATCAGCAATGGACTAGCGGGAGCACATCAGTACTTC. This codes for CAISNGLAGAHQYF.

This clone was detected many times. This rearrangement joins TRBV7-2 to TRBJ1-1; 8 bases are a match to TRBD1. The CDR3 runs to 16 residues. CDR1 and CDR2 (germline): SGHTA, FQGNSA. V gave up 5 bases and J gave up 1 base; unmatched junction bases: 9. The CDR3 protein is CASSHDRGLWNTEAFF. The CDR3 DNA follows: TGTGCCAGCAGCCACGACAGGGGTCTTTGGAACACTGAAGCTTTCTTT.